Here is one TCR beta chain with its context. The data were obtained in a study of shared clonotypes between healthy human individuals. TCRdb's copy holds only in-frame clones and misses some; the assay was immunoSEQ multiplex PCR. The sample has 900,000 to 1,200,000 clones, approximately 80% seen once. Germline CDR1 is ENHRY and CDR2 is SYGVKD. The CDR3 contains 14 residues. V was pared by 6 bases and J by 1 base, with 13 bases between. The rearrangement links TRBV10-3 to TRBJ2-7; the D is unclear. This TCR came from a man between 18 and 29 years old in good health. Some clones in this sample may be carry-over from other donors' samples. The sequenced sample was memory CD4+ T cells from PBMCs. The subset here: CD45RA-negative fraction. The CDR3 DNA sequence: TGTGCCATCAGGAGAAACTACCAATCCTACGAGCAGTACTTC. Protein sequence: CAIRRNYQSYEQYF.